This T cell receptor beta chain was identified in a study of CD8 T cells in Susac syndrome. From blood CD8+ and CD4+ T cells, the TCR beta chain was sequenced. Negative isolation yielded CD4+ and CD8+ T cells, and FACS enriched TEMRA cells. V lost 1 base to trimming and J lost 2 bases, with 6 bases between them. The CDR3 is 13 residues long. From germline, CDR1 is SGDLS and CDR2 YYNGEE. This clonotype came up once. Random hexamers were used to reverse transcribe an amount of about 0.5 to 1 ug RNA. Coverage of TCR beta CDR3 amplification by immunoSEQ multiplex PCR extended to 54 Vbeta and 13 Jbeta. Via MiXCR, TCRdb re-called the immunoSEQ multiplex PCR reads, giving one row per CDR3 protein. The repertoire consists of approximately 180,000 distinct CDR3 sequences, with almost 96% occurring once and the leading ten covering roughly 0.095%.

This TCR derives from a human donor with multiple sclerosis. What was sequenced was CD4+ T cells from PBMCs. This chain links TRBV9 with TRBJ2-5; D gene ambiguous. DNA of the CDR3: TGTGCCAGCAGCGTAAGTCAGCAAGAGACCCAGTACTTC. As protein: CASSVSQQETQYF.